Listed below are T cell receptor beta chains from one sample, sequenced in a study of T-cell memory formation after mild COVID-19. TCRdb ran MiXCR on the 5' RACE reads and lists one entry per CDR3 protein. Among roughly 320,000 distinct CDR3 sequences, around 27% were seen once, and the ten largest hold approximately 15%. Sample: PBMCs or a T cell subset sorted from them (not recorded which). These receptors all come from an adult woman who had mild COVID-19 (a few samples of this study predate the infection). Cell type and time point are not known. Each CDR3 is given with its conserved first and last residue. A D gene is named only where the DNA matches it firmly. Clone size, where shown, is once, few, many, or a class for clones that have expanded.

>TRBJ1-1|TRBV11-3|.|.
TGTGCCAGCAGCTTAGATCGGGGCTCGAACACTGAAGCTTTCTTT
CASSLDRGSNTEAFF
>TRBJ2-5|TRBV5-6|.|few
TGTGCCAGCAGCTTGGGGGCAGCTAAAGGGGGGACCCAGTACTTC
CASSLGAAKGGTQYF
>TRBJ2-6|TRBV5-1|.|.
TGCGCCAGCAGCTTGGGAGGAGGTGGGGCCAACGTCCTGACTTTC
CASSLGGGGANVLTF
>TRBJ2-1|TRBV29-1|TRBD1|.
TGCAGCGTTGTTAGGGACAGCAATGAGCAGTTCTTC
CSVVRDSNEQFF
>TRBJ2-2|TRBV19|TRBD1|once
TGTGCCAGTAGTACGGGACAGGTTAACACCGGGGAGCTGTTTTTT
CASSTGQVNTGELFF
>TRBJ1-2|TRBV29-1|.|.
TGCAGCGTTGAACTTAACTATGGCTACACCTTC
CSVELNYGYTF
>TRBJ2-2|TRBV27|TRBD1|once
TGTGCCAGCAGTATATCTCCGGGACAGGGGGCTTTCGGGGAGCTGTTTTTT
CASSISPGQGAFGELFF
>TRBJ1-1|TRBV21-1|.|.
TGTGCCAGCAGCAAAGGTGCAGGGAGGGGATATGGGAACACTGAAGCTTTCTTT
CASSKGAGRGYGNTEAFF
>TRBJ2-7|TRBV9|.|few
TGTGCCAGCAGCGTAGTCCCTAGCCGATACGAGCAGTACTTC
CASSVVPSRYEQYF
>TRBJ2-3|TRBV4-1|.|few
TGCGCCAGCAGCCAAGAATTGGGGTTGCGAAAAGATACGCAGTATTTT
CASSQELGLRKDTQYF
>TRBJ2-1|TRBV7-3|.|.
TGTGCCAGCAGCTCCGACGGGTACTCCTACAATGAGCAGTTCTTC
CASSSDGYSYNEQFF
>TRBJ2-1|TRBV7-2|.|few
TGTGCCAGCAGCTTAGCGGGCTCAGCGGGCTACAATGAGCAGTTCTTC
CASSLAGSAGYNEQFF
>TRBJ1-1|TRBV3-1|TRBD1|few
TGTGCCAGCAGCCATTCGACAGGGCGTAACACTGAAGCTTTCTTT
CASSHSTGRNTEAFF
>TRBJ2-1|TRBV7-3|TRBD2|few
TGTGCCAGCACCCTTAGAAGGACTAGCGGACTCAATGAGCAGTTCTTC
CASTLRRTSGLNEQFF
>TRBJ2-3|TRBV20-1|TRBD2|few
TGCAGTGCCCACCCTTACGAGCGGGAGCCAGATACGCAGTATTTT
CSAHPYEREPDTQYF
>TRBJ1-5|TRBV6-1|.|.
TGTGCCAGCAAAACAGGTGTCGGTCAGCCCCAGCATTTT
CASKTGVGQPQHF
>TRBJ2-4|TRBV12-3/TRBV12-4|TRBD2|.
TGTGCCAGCAGTTTACGGGGGGGAGGGAAGGACATTCAGTACTTC
CASSLRGGGKDIQYF
>TRBJ1-1|TRBV29-1|.|.
TGCAGCGTTGACCGCCTCCTTGAATTGAACACTGAAGCTTTCTTT
CSVDRLLELNTEAFF
>TRBJ2-2|TRBV24-1|.|many
TGTGCCACCAGTGATGGCAGAGAACACCGGGAGCTGTTTTTT
CATSDGREHRELFF
>TRBJ2-7|TRBV11-1|TRBD2|.
TGTGCCAGCAGCTTGGGCACGGGAGGTTTACATAGCTACGAGCAGTACTTC
CASSLGTGGLHSYEQYF
>TRBJ1-6|TRBV9|.|.
TGTGCCAGCAGCGTGGCCTCGTCGGTTGGTTCACCCCTCCACTTT
CASSVASSVGSPLHF
>TRBJ1-2|TRBV5-1|.|.
TGCGCCAGCAGACCTCCCCCCACAGGCGACTATGGCTACACCTTC
CASRPPPTGDYGYTF
>TRBJ1-2|TRBV20-1|.|few
TGCAGTGCTAGAGATCCCTCTCAGGGGTACTATGGCTACACCTTC
CSARDPSQGYYGYTF